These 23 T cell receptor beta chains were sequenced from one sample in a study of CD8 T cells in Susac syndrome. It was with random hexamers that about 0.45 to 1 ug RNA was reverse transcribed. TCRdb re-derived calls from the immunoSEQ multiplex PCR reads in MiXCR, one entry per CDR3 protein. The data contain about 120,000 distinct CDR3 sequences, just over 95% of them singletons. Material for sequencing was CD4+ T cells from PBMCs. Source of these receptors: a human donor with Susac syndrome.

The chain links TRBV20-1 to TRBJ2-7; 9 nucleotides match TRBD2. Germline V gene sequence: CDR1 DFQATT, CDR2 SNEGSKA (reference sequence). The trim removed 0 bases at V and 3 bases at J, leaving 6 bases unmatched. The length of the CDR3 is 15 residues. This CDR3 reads CSARDGTSGLYEQYF. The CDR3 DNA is TGCAGTGCTAGAGATGGAACTAGCGGGCTCTACGAGCAGTACTTC.

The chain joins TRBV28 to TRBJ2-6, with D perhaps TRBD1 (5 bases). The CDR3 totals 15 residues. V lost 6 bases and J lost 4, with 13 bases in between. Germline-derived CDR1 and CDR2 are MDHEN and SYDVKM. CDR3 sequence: CASSPPDKGANVLTF. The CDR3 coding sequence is TGTGCCAGCAGCCCCCCGGACAAGGGGGCCAACGTCCTGACTTTC.

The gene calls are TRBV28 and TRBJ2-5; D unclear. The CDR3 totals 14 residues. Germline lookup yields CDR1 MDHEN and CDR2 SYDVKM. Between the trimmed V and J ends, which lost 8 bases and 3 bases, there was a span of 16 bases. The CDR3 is CASEGVGIEETQYF. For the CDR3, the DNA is TGTGCCAGCGAAGGTGTGGGAATCGAAGAGACCCAGTACTTC.

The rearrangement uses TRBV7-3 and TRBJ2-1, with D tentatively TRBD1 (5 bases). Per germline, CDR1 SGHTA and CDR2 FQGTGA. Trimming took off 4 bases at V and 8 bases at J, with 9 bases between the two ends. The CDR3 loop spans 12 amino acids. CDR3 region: CASSSDSHEQFF. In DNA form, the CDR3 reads TGTGCCAGCAGCTCTGACAGTCATGAGCAGTTCTTC.

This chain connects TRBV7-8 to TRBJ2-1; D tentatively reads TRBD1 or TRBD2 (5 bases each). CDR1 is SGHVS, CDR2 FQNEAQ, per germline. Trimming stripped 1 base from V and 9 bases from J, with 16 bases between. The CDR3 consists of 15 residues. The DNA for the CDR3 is TGTGCCAGCAGCTTAGGGCCCAGGACTGGGGGTGAGCAGTTCTTC. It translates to CASSLGPRTGGEQFF.

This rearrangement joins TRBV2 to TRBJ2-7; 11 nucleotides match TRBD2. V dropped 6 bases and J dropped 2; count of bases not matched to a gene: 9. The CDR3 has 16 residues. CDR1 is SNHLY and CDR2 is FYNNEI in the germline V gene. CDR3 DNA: TGTGCCAGCAGCCCCGGAACTAGCGGGAGCGCCTACGAGCAGTACTTC. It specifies CASSPGTSGSAYEQYF.

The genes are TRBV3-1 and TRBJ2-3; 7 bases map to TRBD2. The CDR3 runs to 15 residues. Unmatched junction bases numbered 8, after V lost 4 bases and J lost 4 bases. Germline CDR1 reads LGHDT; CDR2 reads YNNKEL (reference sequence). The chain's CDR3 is CASSREVAGPDTQYF. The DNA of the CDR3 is TGTGCCAGCAGCCGGGAGGTAGCGGGTCCAGATACGCAGTATTTT.

The CDR3 loop is CASSQRDRGRGYTF. The CDR3 bases are TGTGCCAGCAGCCAAAGGGACAGGGGACGAGGCTACACCTTC. V usage is TRBV3-1 and J usage is TRBJ1-2, with 10 bases lining up with TRBD1. With V trimmed by 2 bases and J by 8 bases, 5 bases remained unmatched. The germline gives CDR1 LGHDT, CDR2 YNNKEL (reference sequence). This CDR3 is built from 14 residues.

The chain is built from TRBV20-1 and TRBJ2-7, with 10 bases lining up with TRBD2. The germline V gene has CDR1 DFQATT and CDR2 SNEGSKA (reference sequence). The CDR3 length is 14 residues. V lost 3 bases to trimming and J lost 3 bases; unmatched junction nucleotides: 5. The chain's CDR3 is CSAREAGGHYEQYF. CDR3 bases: TGCAGTGCTAGGGAAGCGGGAGGGCACTACGAGCAGTACTTC.

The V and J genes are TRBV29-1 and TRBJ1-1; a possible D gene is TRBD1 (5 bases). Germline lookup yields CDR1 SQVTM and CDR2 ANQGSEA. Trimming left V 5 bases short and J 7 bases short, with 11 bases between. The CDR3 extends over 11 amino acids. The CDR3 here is CSVLRQSEAFF. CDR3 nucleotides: TGCAGCGTTCTTCGACAGAGTGAAGCTTTCTTT.

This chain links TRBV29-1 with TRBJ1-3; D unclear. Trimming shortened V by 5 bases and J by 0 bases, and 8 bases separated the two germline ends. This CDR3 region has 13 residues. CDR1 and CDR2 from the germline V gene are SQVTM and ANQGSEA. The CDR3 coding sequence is TGCAGCGTTCGGGCCCCCTCTGGAAACACCATATATTTT. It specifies CSVRAPSGNTIYF. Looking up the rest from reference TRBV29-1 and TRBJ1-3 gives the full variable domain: SAVISQKPSRDICQRGTSLTIQCQVDSQVTMMFWYRQQPGQSLTLIATANQGSEATYESGFVIDKFPISRPNLTFSTLTVSNMSPEDSSIYLCSVRAPSGNTIYFGEGSWLTVV.

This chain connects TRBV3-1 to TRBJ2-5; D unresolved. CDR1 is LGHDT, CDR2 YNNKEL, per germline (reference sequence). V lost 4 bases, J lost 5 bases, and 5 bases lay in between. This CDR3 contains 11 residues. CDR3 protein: CASSLKETQYF. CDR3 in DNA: TGTGCCAGCAGCCTTAAGGAGACCCAGTACTTC.

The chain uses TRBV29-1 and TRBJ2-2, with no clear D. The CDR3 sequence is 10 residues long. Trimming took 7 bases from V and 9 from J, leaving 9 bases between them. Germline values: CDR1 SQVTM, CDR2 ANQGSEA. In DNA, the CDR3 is TGCAGCGCCTTACACCGGGAGCTGTTTTTT. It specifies CSALHRELFF.

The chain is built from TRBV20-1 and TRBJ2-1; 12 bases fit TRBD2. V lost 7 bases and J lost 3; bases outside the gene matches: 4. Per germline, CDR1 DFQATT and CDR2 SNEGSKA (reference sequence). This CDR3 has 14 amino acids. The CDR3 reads CSVETSGGYNEQFF. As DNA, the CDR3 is TGCAGTGTCGAGACTAGCGGGGGCTACAATGAGCAGTTCTTC.

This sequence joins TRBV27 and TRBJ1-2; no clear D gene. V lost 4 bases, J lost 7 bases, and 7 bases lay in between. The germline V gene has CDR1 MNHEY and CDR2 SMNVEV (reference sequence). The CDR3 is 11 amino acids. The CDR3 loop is CASSSEGGYTF. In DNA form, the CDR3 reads TGTGCCAGCAGTTCCGAAGGTGGCTACACCTTC.

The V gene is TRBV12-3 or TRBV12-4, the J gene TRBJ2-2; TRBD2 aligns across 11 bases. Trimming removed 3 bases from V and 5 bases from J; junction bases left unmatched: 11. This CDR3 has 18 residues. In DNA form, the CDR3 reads TGTGCCAGCAGTTTCACCGCACTAGCGGGAGTGCAGACCGGGGAGCTGTTTTTT. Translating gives CASSFTALAGVQTGELFF.

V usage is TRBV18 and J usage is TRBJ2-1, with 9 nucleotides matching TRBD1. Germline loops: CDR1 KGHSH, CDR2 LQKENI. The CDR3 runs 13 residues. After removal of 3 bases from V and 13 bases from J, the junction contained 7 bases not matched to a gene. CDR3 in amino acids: CASSPSGTGSQFF. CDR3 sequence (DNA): TGTGCCAGCTCACCGTCCGGGACAGGGTCTCAGTTCTTC. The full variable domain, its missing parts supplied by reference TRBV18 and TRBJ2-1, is NAGVMQNPRHLVRRRGQEARLRCSPMKGHSHVYWYRQLPEEGLKFMVYLQKENIIDESGMPKERFSAEFPKEGPSILRIQQVVRGDSAAYFCASSPSGTGSQFFGPGTRLTVL.

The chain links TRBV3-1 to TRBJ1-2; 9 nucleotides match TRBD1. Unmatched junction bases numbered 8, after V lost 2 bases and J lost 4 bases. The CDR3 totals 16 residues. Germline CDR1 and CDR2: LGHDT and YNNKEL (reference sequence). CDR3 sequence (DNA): TGTGCCAGCAGCCAACGGGACAGGGACTCTCCCTATGGCTACACCTTC. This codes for CASSQRDRDSPYGYTF.

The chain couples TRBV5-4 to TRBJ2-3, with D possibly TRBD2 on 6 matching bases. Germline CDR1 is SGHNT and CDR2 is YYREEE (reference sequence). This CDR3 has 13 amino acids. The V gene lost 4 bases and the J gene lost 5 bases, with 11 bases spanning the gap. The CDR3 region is CASSEGTLDTQYF. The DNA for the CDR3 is TGTGCCAGCAGCGAGGGGACTCTAGATACGCAGTATTTT.

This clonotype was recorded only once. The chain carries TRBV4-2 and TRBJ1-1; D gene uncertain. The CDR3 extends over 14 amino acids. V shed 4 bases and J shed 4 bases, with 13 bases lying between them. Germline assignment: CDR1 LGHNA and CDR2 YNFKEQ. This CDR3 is CASSRTPEGTEAFF. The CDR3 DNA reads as TGTGCCAGCAGCCGGACCCCAGAGGGCACTGAAGCTTTCTTT.

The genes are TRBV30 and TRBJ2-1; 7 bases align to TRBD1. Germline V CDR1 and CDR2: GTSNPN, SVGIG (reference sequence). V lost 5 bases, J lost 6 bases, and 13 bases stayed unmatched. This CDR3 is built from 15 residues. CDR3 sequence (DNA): TGTGCCTGGGACCTGGGACAGTTAAGGGGCAATGAGCAGTTCTTC. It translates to CAWDLGQLRGNEQFF.

The CDR3 DNA follows: TGCAGCGTTGGCGGGCTACATCAGCCCCAGCATTTT. It specifies CSVGGLHQPQHF. This chain uses TRBV29-1 with TRBJ1-5, with D hard to call. Germline V gives CDR1 SQVTM, CDR2 ANQGSEA. The ends were cut back, 4 bases at V and 5 bases at J, with 9 bases in the middle. The CDR3 consists of 12 residues.

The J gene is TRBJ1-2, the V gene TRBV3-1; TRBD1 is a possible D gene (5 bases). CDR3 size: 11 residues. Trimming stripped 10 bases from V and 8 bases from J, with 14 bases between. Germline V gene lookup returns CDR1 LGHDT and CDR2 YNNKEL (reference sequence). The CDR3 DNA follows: TGTGCCACCTACAGGAGTTCGGGCTACACCTTC. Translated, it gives CATYRSSGYTF.